The source of this T cell receptor beta chain is a study of somatic mutations in cytotoxic T cells in rheumatoid arthritis. Across the whole study: Patient blood (less than 33 ml EDTA) was drawn right after diagnosis, before any treatment. Points from the study as a whole: Each of about an eighth of the 65 patients had a largest CD8+ clone that made up more than 20% of CD8+ cells.

Turning to this clone: Its antigen remains unidentified. Its ends do not fully match the called genes, so a read error is possible.

CDR1 and CDR2 (germline): SSHAT, FNYEAQ (reference sequence). This CDR3 comprises 16 residues. Profiling relied on immunoSEQ multiplex PCR, and the TCRdb table lists in-frame clones only, not all of them. The sample contains about 10,000 clones, 90% to 95% of which appear only once. The origin of this receptor is a woman under 30 with rheumatoid arthritis. The V and J genes are TRBV7-7 and TRBJ2-5; 12 positions match TRBD2. Sequenced material: CD8+ T cells sorted from blood. The CDR3 DNA reads TGTGCTAGCAGCTTGGGGACTAGCGGGCCACAAGAGACCCAGTACTTC. This sequence encodes CASSLGTSGPQETQYF.